The 18 T cell receptor beta chains below all came from one sample that was sequenced in a study of breast tumors, draining lymph nodes, adjacent tissues. TCRdb re-derived calls from the multiplex PCR reads in MiXCR, one entry per CDR3 protein. Here the sample spans 150,000 to 200,000 distinct CDR3 sequences, 31% being singletons. Samples came from axillary lymph nodes draining the breast cancer. The sample consisted of axillary lymph node tissue. The receptors come from a female donor with breast cancer. Some clones in this sample may be carry-over from other donors' samples.

This clonotype was found many times. This may stem from a read error, because a much larger clone lies one nucleotide away. The gene calls are TRBV2 and TRBJ1-6, with 7 nucleotides matching TRBD1. Per the germline V gene, CDR1 is SNHLY and CDR2 is FYNNEI. The CDR3 loop spans 15 amino acids. This CDR3 reads CASSDSGTVGSPLRF. The CDR3 DNA reads TGTGCCAGCAGTGACTCCGGGACAGTTGGGTCACCCCTCCGCTTT.

There are a few counts of this clonotype. A much larger clone differs from this one at a single base, so this may be a read error. The V gene is TRBV20-1, the J gene TRBJ2-1; the D gene is possibly TRBD1 (5 bases). Trimming removed 3 bases at V and 9 bases at J, with 18 bases between. Germline CDR1 DFQATT, CDR2 SNEGSKA (reference sequence). The CDR3 runs to 14 residues. CDR3 DNA: TGCAGTGCTAGGACAGAAAATTTGAACACTGAGCAGTTCTTC. Amino acid sequence: CSARTENLNTEQFF.

This clonotype has ten or more counts. The rearrangement uses TRBV4-2 and TRBJ1-5, with TRBD1 matching 8 bases. The germline V gene has CDR1 LGHNA and CDR2 YNFKEQ. There are 15 residues in the CDR3. The J segment lost 4 bases and the V segment lost 0 bases, leaving 2 bases of the junction unmatched. CDR3: CASSQDQGANQPQHF. CDR3 DNA: TGTGCCAGCAGCCAAGATCAGGGGGCGAATCAGCCCCAGCATTTT.

The sample holds many counts of this clonotype. V and J are TRBV6-5 and TRBJ1-2, with 7 nucleotides matching TRBD1. CDR3 size: 16 residues. Germline V gene lookup returns CDR1 MNHEY and CDR2 SVGAGI. J gave up 3 bases and V 5 bases, and 12 bases lay outside the gene matches. The CDR3 protein is CASSTDRRKGDYGYTF. DNA of the CDR3: TGTGCCAGCAGTACGGACAGGCGAAAGGGGGACTATGGCTACACCTTC.

The CDR3 reads CAPSGGRTDTQYF. The CDR3 DNA sequence: TGTGCCCCATCCGGGGGGCGCACAGATACGCAGTATTTT. V gene TRBV7-6 combines with J gene TRBJ2-3, with a weak D call TRBD2 (7 bases). V was shortened by 11 bases and J by 1 base, with 13 bases between the two germline ends. Germline V gene lookup returns CDR1 SGHVS and CDR2 FNYEAQ. The length of the CDR3 is 13 residues.

As concerns this clonotype: Because the CDR3 is missing its conserved closing phenylalanine or tryptophan, this is likely a read error. The chain links TRBV20-1 to TRBJ1-5, with 7 bases fitting TRBD1. V lost 2 bases to trimming and J lost 3 bases; unmatched junction nucleotides: 7. CDR1 is DFQATT and CDR2 is SNEGSKA in the germline V gene (reference sequence). The CDR3 totals 15 residues. The CDR3: CSARKTGADNQPQHG. CDR3 DNA sequence: TGCAGTGCTAGAAAAACAGGGGCGGACAATCAGCCCCAGCATGGT.

The chain joins TRBV11-2 to TRBJ1-2, with 10 bases lining up with TRBD1. The germline V gene has CDR1 SGHAT and CDR2 FQNNGV. Trimming removed 2 bases from V and 12 bases from J; junction bases left unmatched: 15. This CDR3 has 16 residues. CDR3 nucleotide sequence: TGTGCCAGCAGCTTATCGTACTGGACAGGGGGTTCTGGAAACACCTTC. Its protein product is CASSLSYWTGGSGNTF.

The table lists this clonotype with many counts. This chain joins TRBV19 and TRBJ2-3; 14 bases are a match to TRBD2. This CDR3 comprises 15 residues. V gave up 8 bases and J gave up 3 bases; unmatched junction bases: 4. Germline lookup yields CDR1 LNHDA and CDR2 SQIVND (reference sequence). The CDR3: CASGGLAGVTDTQYF. The CDR3 bases are TGTGCCAGTGGGGGACTAGCGGGAGTGACAGATACGCAGTATTTT.

This clonotype was detected only a few times. The V and J genes are TRBV30 and TRBJ1-2; D gene ambiguous. CDR1 GTSNPN and CDR2 SVGIG come from the germline V gene (reference sequence). With 0 bases removed from V and 2 bases from J, the gap between germline ends came to 7 bases. This CDR3 is built from 13 residues. The CDR3 reads CAWSVDENYGYTF. CDR3 DNA: TGTGCCTGGAGTGTAGACGAAAACTATGGCTACACCTTC.

The chain recombines TRBV28 with TRBJ1-2, with D tentatively TRBD1 (5 bases). V was pared by 6 bases and J by 7 bases, with 12 bases between. The CDR3 loop spans 12 amino acids. Germline V lookup: CDR1 MDHEN, CDR2 SYDVKM. The CDR3 region is CASSAREFGYTF. In DNA, the CDR3 is TGTGCCAGCAGCGCCAGGGAGTTTGGCTACACCTTC.

This clonotype occurred many times. The V and J genes are TRBV20-1 and TRBJ2-5, with TRBD2 matching over 8 bases. Germline V lookup: CDR1 DFQATT, CDR2 SNEGSKA (reference sequence). This CDR3 has 14 residues. J was trimmed by 2 bases and V by 6 bases; bases with no gene match: 8. CDR3 sequence: CSAAIGGGQETQYF. Here the CDR3 DNA reads TGCAGTGCGGCGATCGGGGGGGGTCAAGAGACCCAGTACTTC.

A note on this clonotype: Given a much more abundant clone one base away, this may be a read error. This chain uses TRBV28 with TRBJ1-4; 9 nucleotides line up with TRBD1. The CDR3 is 14 residues long. CDR1 is MDHEN, CDR2 SYDVKM, per germline. J lost 10 bases, V lost 5 bases, and 8 bases had no gene match. The CDR3 reads CASSHPRDRVKLFF. The CDR3 nucleotides are TGTGCCAGCAGTCACCCGCGGGACAGGGTAAAACTGTTTTTT. Variable domain in full (rest from reference TRBV28 and TRBJ1-4): DVKVTQSSRYLVKRTGEKVFLECVQDMDHENMFWYRQDPGLGLRLIYFSYDVKMKEKGDIPEGYSVSREKKERFSLILESASTNQTSMYLCASSHPRDRVKLFFGSGTQLSVL.

This clonotype was observed at least ten times. This sequence joins TRBV7-9 and TRBJ2-7, with a tentative D call TRBD1 (6 bases). The CDR3 spans 12 residues. Germline CDR1 SEHNR, CDR2 FQNEAQ (reference sequence). Trimming took off 4 bases at V and 5 bases at J, with 9 bases between the two ends. The CDR3 reads CASSSDSNEQYF. The CDR3 bases are TGTGCCAGCAGCTCGGACAGCAACGAGCAGTACTTC.

This clonotype was seen ten or more times. The V gene is TRBV7-3, the J gene TRBJ2-5; unclear D gene. Looked up from germline, CDR1 is SGHTA and CDR2 is FQGTGA. The CDR3 totals 13 residues. Trimming removed 4 bases at V and 4 bases at J, with 10 bases between. CDR3 sequence reads: CASSSPAVETQYF. In nucleotides, the CDR3 is TGTGCCAGCAGCTCCCCGGCAGTAGAGACCCAGTACTTC.

There are many counts of this clonotype. The chain uses TRBV4-2 and TRBJ2-1; TRBD2 aligns across 7 bases. Germline V gene sequence: CDR1 LGHNA, CDR2 YNFKEQ. There are 17 residues in the CDR3. The junction had 7 bases not matched to a gene; V was cut back by 2 bases and J by 0 bases. This CDR3 reads CASSQSFGGSSYNEQFF. CDR3 nucleotides: TGTGCCAGCAGCCAAAGCTTCGGGGGGAGCTCCTACAATGAGCAGTTCTTC.

This clonotype was counted many times. The V and J genes are TRBV20-1 and TRBJ2-3; no clear D. The germline CDR1 and CDR2 sequences are DFQATT and SNEGSKA (reference sequence). V was clipped by 7 bases and J by 2 bases, with 19 bases between them. This CDR3 has 15 residues. CDR3: CSGSWDGRATDTQYF. The CDR3 DNA follows: TGCAGTGGTTCGTGGGATGGCCGGGCCACAGATACGCAGTATTTT.

This clonotype was seen repeatedly, ten times or more. The genes are TRBV6-5 and TRBJ2-3; 7 positions match TRBD2. CDR1 and CDR2 (germline): MNHEY, SVGAGI. V lost 7 bases to trimming and J lost 2 bases; unmatched junction nucleotides: 6. There are 14 residues in the CDR3. The CDR3 bases are TGTGCCAGCACCGGGAGGTGGAACACAGATACGCAGTATTTT. It is translated as CASTGRWNTDTQYF.

The chain is built from TRBV29-1 and TRBJ1-2; 9 nucleotides line up with TRBD1. Trimming took 7 bases from V and 8 from J; bases not matched to a gene: 8. The CDR3 is 12 residues long. Germline-derived CDR1 and CDR2 are SQVTM and ANQGSEA. Here the CDR3 DNA reads TGCAGCGATGGCGGGACAGGGAGCGGCTACACCTTC. It codes for CSDGGTGSGYTF.